The 6 T cell receptor beta chains in this list originate from one sample, sequenced in a study of blood T cell repertoires in COVID-19. Sequenced by immunoSEQ multiplex PCR; TCRdb stores in-frame clones only, minus some. Of 110,000 or so clones listed, about nine tenths are singletons. The sequenced material came from peripheral blood. The receptors derive from a human donor in a cohort sampled during active COVID-19.

The chain recombines TRBV25-1 with TRBJ2-2, with D maybe TRBD1 (7 bases). This CDR3 is 16 amino acids long. Trimming cost V 1 base and J 7 bases, with 16 bases left between them. Germline V CDR1 and CDR2: MGHDK, SYGVNS. Here the CDR3 DNA reads TGTGCCAGCAGTGAATCGCTCAGGGGGGACGGCGGGGAGCTGTTTTTT. Translated, it gives CASSESLRGDGGELFF.

This sequence joins TRBV5-1 and TRBJ2-2; D possibly corresponds to TRBD2 (7 bases). Germline loops: CDR1 SGHRS, CDR2 YFSETQ. Trimming pared 4 bases from V and 6 bases from J, leaving 13 bases between. The CDR3 runs 14 residues. The CDR3 region is CASSLDGGPGELFF. The CDR3, as DNA: TGCGCCAGCAGCCTCGACGGGGGGCCCGGGGAGCTGTTTTTT.

The chain combines TRBV5-1 with TRBJ1-2; 7 positions match TRBD1. V lost 2 bases, J lost 8 bases, and 6 bases stayed unmatched. This CDR3 has 13 residues. CDR1 is SGHRS and CDR2 is YFSETQ in the germline V gene. CDR3: CASSLTGDSGYTF. CDR3 DNA sequence: TGCGCCAGCAGCTTAACAGGGGATAGCGGCTACACCTTC.

The chain couples TRBV9 to TRBJ2-1; 7 nucleotides agree with TRBD1. CDR3 length: 17 residues. The germline CDR1 and CDR2 sequences are SGDLS and YYNGEE. With V trimmed by 3 bases and J by 0 bases, 9 bases remained unmatched. In nucleotides, the CDR3 is TGTGCCAGCAGCGGAGACAGACAGGGCGGCTCCTACAATGAGCAGTTCTTC. As protein: CASSGDRQGGSYNEQFF.

The chain employs TRBV19 and TRBJ2-7; the match to TRBD1 covers 7 bases. Trimming at V came to 1 base and at J to 2 bases, leaving 8 bases not matched to a gene. CDR3 length: 16 residues. The germline V gene has CDR1 LNHDA and CDR2 SQIVND (reference sequence). The CDR3 DNA sequence: TGTGCCAGTAGTATAGGACAGGGAAGGTCGACCTACGAGCAGTACTTC. Translated, it gives CASSIGQGRSTYEQYF.

The chain joins TRBV18 to TRBJ2-1; TRBD2 agrees at 11 bases. The CDR3 extends over 17 amino acids. V was pared by 3 bases and J by 2 bases, with 6 bases of the junction left unmatched. Looked up from germline, CDR1 is KGHSH and CDR2 is LQKENI. The CDR3 reads CASSPPSGRSTYNEQFF. CDR3 nucleotide sequence: TGTGCCAGCTCACCGCCTAGCGGGAGGTCGACCTACAATGAGCAGTTCTTC.